These 12 T cell receptor beta chains were sequenced from one sample in a study of TIL therapy for anti-PD-1-resistant metastatic lung cancer. Time point described: pre-treatment sample, taken before nivolumab and TIL therapy. The tumor samples were excised metastases, mostly pleural nodules or supraclavicular lymph nodes. This was the immunoSEQ v3 assay. Assay used: immunoSEQ multiplex PCR; TCRdb lists only in-frame clones, some missing. The table lists some 90,000 clones, roughly 65% of them singletons. Material: tumor tissue, obtained at baseline. All receptors derive from a person aged 25 to 79 with non-small cell lung cancer.

Only a few counts were recorded for this clone. The chain has TRBV29-1 and TRBJ2-7; 10 bases line up with TRBD1. Germline values: CDR1 SQVTM, CDR2 ANQGSEA. This CDR3 spans 12 amino acids. V was pared by 5 bases and J by 4 bases, with 2 bases of the junction left unmatched. CDR3 sequence reads: CSVPGQGYEQYF. CDR3 bases: TGCAGCGTTCCGGGACAGGGGTACGAGCAGTACTTC.

This chain links TRBV11-2 with TRBJ2-1; maybe TRBD2 (6 bases). Germline CDR1 and CDR2: SGHAT and FQNNGV. The CDR3 runs to 17 residues. V dropped 1 base and J dropped 4 bases, with 17 bases sitting between them. This chain's CDR3 is CASSLAGDLRVYNEQFF. The CDR3 DNA reads TGTGCCAGCAGCTTAGCGGGAGACCTGAGGGTATACAATGAGCAGTTCTTC.

The chain joins TRBV6-2 or TRBV6-3 to TRBJ1-2; TRBD1 matches 7 bases. The CDR3 length is 14 residues. Germline V lookup: CDR1 MNHEY, CDR2 SVGEGT. J lost 7 bases, V lost 2 bases, and 7 bases had no gene match. The CDR3 sequence: CASSYLQGSGGYTF. As DNA, the CDR3 is TGTGCCAGCAGTTACCTACAGGGGAGTGGTGGCTACACCTTC.

Only one count was recorded for this clone. The genes are TRBV25-1 and TRBJ1-5; D is undetermined. This CDR3 is built from 15 residues. Deletions cut 1 base from V and 1 base from J, with 8 bases between. Per the germline V gene, CDR1 is MGHDK and CDR2 is SYGVNS. The CDR3 loop reads CASSELGGSNQPQHF. CDR3 coding DNA: TGTGCCAGCAGTGAATTGGGTGGGAGCAATCAGCCCCAGCATTTT.

The rearrangement joins TRBV7-8 to TRBJ2-7; D is undetermined. CDR3 length: 14 amino acids. CDR1 is SGHVS and CDR2 is FQNEAQ in the germline V gene. Trimming left V 0 bases short and J 0 bases short, with 6 bases between. CDR3 nucleotides: TGTGCCAGCAGCTTAGCCTACAGCTCCTACGAGCAGTACTTC. Translating gives CASSLAYSSYEQYF.

The rearrangement links TRBV27 to TRBJ2-7, with D possibly being TRBD1 (5 bases). V was clipped by 3 bases and J by 0 bases, with 15 bases between them. This CDR3 is 16 amino acids long. Germline V gives CDR1 MNHEY, CDR2 SMNVEV (reference sequence). CDR3 in amino acids: CASSFGRAGNSYEQYF. CDR3 in DNA: TGTGCCAGCAGTTTCGGTCGGGCAGGGAACTCCTACGAGCAGTACTTC.

The chain uses TRBV7-2 and TRBJ2-2, with D unclear. V was shortened by 5 bases and J by 6 bases, with 16 bases between the two germline ends. This CDR3 has 15 amino acids. CDR1 is SGHTA, CDR2 FQGNSA, per germline. The CDR3 DNA is TGTGCCAGCAGCCCAAACGACCCAAAGGCCGGGGAGCTGTTTTTT. Translating gives CASSPNDPKAGELFF.

The CDR3 nucleotides read TGTGCCAGCAGTTCGGCCCGGACAGGGTCGTGGACAGATACGCAGTATTTT. Encoded protein: CASSSARTGSWTDTQYF. The chain has TRBV27 and TRBJ2-3, with 8 bases aligning to TRBD1. The CDR3 is 17 amino acids. CDR1 is MNHEY, CDR2 SMNVEV, per germline (reference sequence). With 4 bases clipped from V and 3 bases from J, the junction kept 12 bases outside the gene matches.

This rearrangement joins TRBV12-3 or TRBV12-4 to TRBJ1-2, with 7 bases matching TRBD1. Trimming at V came to 4 bases and at J to 6 bases, leaving 5 bases not matched to a gene. This CDR3 has 13 residues. CDR3 nucleotide sequence: TGTGCCAGCAGTTCGAGGGGGCGGGATGGCTACACCTTC. It codes for CASSSRGRDGYTF.

This rearrangement joins TRBV30 to TRBJ1-6; D unresolved. Germline CDR1 and CDR2: GTSNPN and SVGIG (reference sequence). The V end was cut by 3 bases, the J end by 10 bases, with 16 bases between. The CDR3 extends over 14 amino acids. In nucleotides, the CDR3 is TGTGCCTGGAGCAGACGGGCCACGGGATCACCCCTCCACTTT. Its protein is CAWSRRATGSPLHF.

The V gene is TRBV5-4, the J gene TRBJ1-4, with 9 bases lining up with TRBD1. Germline assignment: CDR1 SGHNT and CDR2 YYREEE (reference sequence). V shed 4 bases and J 5 bases; nucleotides not matched to a gene: 9. The CDR3 sequence is 16 residues long. The CDR3 DNA reads TGTGCCAGCAGCAGGGGCGGGACAGGGACAAATGAAAAACTGTTTTTT. Translating gives CASSRGGTGTNEKLFF.

The chain combines TRBV15 with TRBJ2-7, with 9 bases fitting TRBD1. CDR3 length equals 17 residues. Germline CDR1 LNHNV, CDR2 YYDKDF (reference sequence). V lost 2 bases to trimming and J lost 0 bases; unmatched junction nucleotides: 8. Here the CDR3 DNA reads TGTGCCACCAGCAGACGCACAGGGGGCCCCGGCTCCTACGAGCAGTACTTC. Amino acid sequence: CATSRRTGGPGSYEQYF.